Sequencing of this T cell receptor beta chain was carried out in a study of blood T cell repertoires in COVID-19. Study-level background: Whether acute or convalescent, the COVID-19 samples came from the United States, Italy and Spain. T cells, B-cell-depleted T cells, or PBMCs provided the cDNA or gDNA that served as material.

Germline CDR1 and CDR2: MNHEY and SVGEGT. The CDR3 consists of 14 residues. The V and J ends lost 2 bases and 2 bases respectively, with 9 bases between them. Per the authors' pipeline: Reference gene primer amplification in the assay estimated nucleated cell counts. The assay was immunoSEQ multiplex PCR, and TCRdb's table has in-frame clones only and misses some. The D gene and trimming were derived from the DNA, and the V and J assignments and clone size from that table. Of about 100,000 clones listed, 60% to 85% are singletons. Specimen: peripheral blood. The chain combines TRBV6-2 or TRBV6-3 with TRBJ1-2; no clear D. This sequence was found in a man between 50 and 59 years old who had recovered from COVID-19. The CDR3 loop is CASSYSGFNYGYTF. CDR3 nucleotides: TGTGCCAGCAGTTACAGCGGGTTCAACTATGGCTACACCTTC.